Many counts were recorded for the clone carrying this TCR beta chain. Its antigen is unidentified. The sample is drawn from a study of identical twins. The study, taken as a whole, reports: Out-of-frame TCR alpha sharing in monozygotic twins exceeded recombination model predictions.

CDR1 is MDHEN, CDR2 SYDVKM, per germline. V shed 6 bases and J shed 2 bases, with 15 bases lying between them. There are 15 residues in the CDR3. MiXCR was run by TCRdb on the 5' RACE reads, yielding one entry per CDR3 protein. The repertoire consists of about 470,000 distinct CDR3 sequences, with approximately 25% occurring once and the leading ten covering 2.9%. Only healthy Caucasians were enrolled as donors. This sample was also put to use in a study of T cells expressing NK-cell markers.

The TCR was taken from a woman between 18 and 29 years old in good health. The sequenced sample consisted of CD4+ T cells sorted from blood. The V call is TRBV28, the J call TRBJ2-3, with D hard to call. CDR3 DNA: TGTGCCAGCAGCCAAAGCTCCCGGGCCACAGATACGCAGTATTTT. It specifies CASSQSSRATDTQYF.